Below are 26 T cell receptor beta chains sequenced from a single sample in a study of T cells after yellow fever vaccination. TCRdb processed the 5' RACE reads anew with MiXCR; each CDR3 protein has one entry. The table includes some 670,000 distinct CDR3 sequences, more than 9% detected once. Specimen: PBMCs, collected on the day of the yellow fever booster vaccination. The receptors originated from a man aged 30-40 years who received the YFV17D yellow fever vaccine.

This clonotype was counted only a few times. CDR3 DNA sequence: TGTGCCAGCAGTTTGACTAGCGGGAGGCCCTCCTACAATGAGCAGTTCTTC. Its translation is CASSLTSGRPSYNEQFF. This chain links TRBV6-5 with TRBJ2-1, with 13 bases aligning to TRBD2. Per germline, CDR1 MNHEY and CDR2 SVGAGI. This CDR3 comprises 17 residues. V dropped 4 bases and J dropped 0; count of bases not matched to a gene: 3.

In this sample, this clonotype turned up a few times. The rearrangement joins TRBV5-1 to TRBJ2-7; the D gene is possibly TRBD1 (5 bases). Germline V lookup: CDR1 SGHRS, CDR2 YFSETQ. This CDR3 has 14 amino acids. V lost 4 bases, J lost 5 bases, and 16 bases lay in between. CDR3 nucleotides: TGCGCCAGCAGCGCGTATCAGGGATTCCACGAGCAGTACTTC. It yields the protein CASSAYQGFHEQYF.

The chain joins TRBV12-3 or TRBV12-4 to TRBJ1-1; D not resolved. This CDR3 has 13 residues. V shed 5 bases and J shed 1 base, with 8 bases lying between them. CDR3 sequence: CASSPMENTEAFF. The CDR3 bases are TGTGCCAGCAGTCCCATGGAGAACACTGAAGCTTTCTTT.

This rearrangement joins TRBV20-1 to TRBJ1-6; D uncertain. Germline-derived CDR1 and CDR2 are DFQATT and SNEGSKA (reference sequence). Trimming shortened V by 6 bases and J by 4 bases, and 13 bases separated the two germline ends. The CDR3 runs 14 residues. CDR3 DNA sequence: TGCAGTGCCCGGGAGGGCTCATATAATTCACCCCTCCACTTT. This translates into CSAREGSYNSPLHF.

The V and J genes are TRBV5-1 and TRBJ1-6; no clear D. Germline loops: CDR1 SGHRS, CDR2 YFSETQ. The CDR3 covers 16 residues. V was clipped by 3 bases and J by 7 bases, with 17 bases between them. The CDR3 reads CASSYGSGFENSPLHF. In nucleotides, the CDR3 is TGCGCCAGCAGCTATGGGTCGGGGTTCGAGAATTCACCCCTCCACTTT.

DNA of the CDR3: TGCAGTGCTCCCAAGACCGGGGGGACCTACGAGCAGTACTTC. Its protein is CSAPKTGGTYEQYF. The V and J genes are TRBV20-1 and TRBJ2-7, with 7 bases that match TRBD2. There are 14 residues in the CDR3. Germline-derived CDR1 and CDR2 are DFQATT and SNEGSKA (reference sequence). The junction had 9 bases not matched to a gene; V was cut back by 5 bases and J by 2 bases.

The genes are TRBV12-3 or TRBV12-4 and TRBJ2-1, with no clear D. Trimming removed 6 bases at V and 5 bases at J, with 8 bases between. This CDR3 has 12 residues. The CDR3 sequence: CASRDLDNEQFF. CDR3 DNA sequence: TGTGCCAGCAGAGACCTGGACAATGAGCAGTTCTTC.

This clonotype came up many times. The chain uses TRBV29-1 and TRBJ2-1; 7 bases line up with TRBD2. After removal of 8 bases from V and 3 bases from J, the junction contained 10 bases not matched to a gene. This CDR3 has 14 amino acids. Germline V gives CDR1 SQVTM, CDR2 ANQGSEA. As DNA, the CDR3 is TGCAGCTTGAGGTTCCAGCGGGACTACAATGAGCAGTTCTTC. Residues: CSLRFQRDYNEQFF.

The rearrangement links TRBV6-5 to TRBJ2-1, with D maybe TRBD1 (6 bases). Germline V CDR1 and CDR2: MNHEY, SVGAGI. This CDR3 region has 16 residues. The germline V and J ends were trimmed by 4 bases and 5 bases, with 18 bases remaining between them. The CDR3 sequence: CASSSLVGKGDNEQFF. The CDR3 region has the DNA TGTGCCAGCAGTTCATTAGTGGGGAAGGGGGACAATGAGCAGTTCTTC.

This clonotype has only a few counts. The V gene is TRBV5-1, the J gene TRBJ1-3; D gene unclear. Germline V lookup: CDR1 SGHRS, CDR2 YFSETQ. CDR3 size: 15 residues. V dropped 4 bases and J dropped 0 bases, with 11 bases sitting between them. The CDR3 nucleotides read TGCGCCAGCAGCCCCGGCACCACCTCTGGAAACACCATATATTTT. The encoded protein is CASSPGTTSGNTIYF.

This clonotype occurred a few times. This chain connects TRBV4-3 to TRBJ2-1; 8 bases map to TRBD2. This CDR3 has 17 residues. Germline loops: CDR1 LGHNA, CDR2 YSLEER. The trim removed 0 bases at V and 2 bases at J, leaving 6 bases unmatched. The CDR3 DNA sequence: TGCGCCAGCAGCCAAGATGAGACGGGAGGGCCCTACAATGAGCAGTTCTTC. Its translation is CASSQDETGGPYNEQFF.

This clonotype was counted a few times. The genes are TRBV11-2 and TRBJ2-1, with 7 nucleotides matching TRBD2. This CDR3 contains 18 residues. Germline CDR1 is SGHAT and CDR2 is FQNNGV. Trimming took 5 bases from V and 0 from J; bases not matched to a gene: 13. The CDR3, as DNA: TGTGCCAGCAGCCCTAAGACTAGCTCTACCTTCTCCTACAATGAGCAGTTCTTC. It encodes CASSPKTSSTFSYNEQFF.

This clonotype turned up a few times. This sequence joins TRBV6-1 and TRBJ2-1; 10 bases map to TRBD2. The CDR3 covers 16 residues. The junction had 14 bases not matched to a gene; V was cut back by 5 bases and J by 10 bases. Germline CDR1 and CDR2: MNHNS and SASEGT. CDR3 amino acids: CASSQNPSGRGREQFF. Written as DNA, the CDR3 is TGTGCCAGCAGTCAAAACCCTAGCGGGAGAGGCAGGGAGCAGTTCTTC.

CDR3 sequence reads: CASSQEGLAASTDTQYF. For the CDR3, the DNA is TGTGCCAGCAGCCAAGAGGGACTAGCGGCTAGCACAGATACGCAGTATTTT. This chain uses TRBV4-2 with TRBJ2-3, with 11 bases fitting TRBD2. The CDR3 length is 17 residues. Germline V CDR1 and CDR2: LGHNA, YNFKEQ. The J segment lost 0 bases and the V segment lost 0 bases, leaving 2 bases of the junction unmatched.

In its sample, this clonotype was seen many times. The rearrangement joins TRBV5-1 to TRBJ2-1, with D unclear. Deletions cut 0 bases from V and 0 bases from J, with 4 bases between. Germline lookup yields CDR1 SGHRS and CDR2 YFSETQ. The CDR3 is made up of 14 amino acids. The CDR3 DNA is TGCGCCAGCAGCTTGGAGGTCTCCTACAATGAGCAGTTCTTC. Its protein is CASSLEVSYNEQFF.

This chain connects TRBV27 to TRBJ1-5; a possible D gene is TRBD1 (5 bases). Trimming left V 8 bases short and J 7 bases short, with 15 bases between. Germline V lookup: CDR1 MNHEY, CDR2 SMNVEV (reference sequence). The CDR3 covers 13 residues. This CDR3 is CASGGGVLQPQHF. The DNA for the CDR3 is TGTGCCAGCGGGGGGGGAGTATTACAGCCCCAGCATTTT.

V usage is TRBV2 and J usage is TRBJ2-1; 7 bases align to TRBD2. The ends lost 4 bases at V and 5 bases at J; junction bases unmatched: 2. The CDR3 covers 13 residues. Germline CDR1 SNHLY, CDR2 FYNNEI. The CDR3 reads CASSGLANNEQFF. The CDR3 bases are TGTGCCAGCAGTGGACTAGCAAACAATGAGCAGTTCTTC.

The chain links TRBV5-1 to TRBJ2-5, with TRBD2 matching over 9 bases. The CDR3 runs to 15 residues. Germline assignment: CDR1 SGHRS and CDR2 YFSETQ. V dropped 3 bases and J dropped 5; count of bases not matched to a gene: 8. The CDR3, as DNA: TGCGCCAGCAGCTCCCCGGGACTAGCTTTTGAGACCCAGTACTTC. It codes for CASSSPGLAFETQYF.

This clonotype has just a few counts. V is TRBV20-1 and J is TRBJ2-7; D is unclear. The CDR3 is 13 residues long. Trimming removed 0 bases at V and 9 bases at J, with 15 bases between. Germline lookup yields CDR1 DFQATT and CDR2 SNEGSKA (reference sequence). The CDR3 protein is CSARDPISLGQYF. The CDR3 bases are TGCAGTGCTAGAGACCCGATCTCACTGGGGCAGTACTTC.

The CDR3 reads CASSPGLLSYNEQFF. CDR3 DNA sequence: TGCGCCAGCAGCCCCGGACTACTCTCCTACAATGAGCAGTTCTTC. The chain carries TRBV10-1 and TRBJ2-1; perhaps TRBD2 as D (6 bases). V lost 6 bases and J lost 0, with 12 bases in between. CDR3 length: 15 residues. Germline V lookup: CDR1 WNHNN, CDR2 SYGVQD (reference sequence).

This clonotype was picked up a small number of times. The rearrangement links TRBV7-9 to TRBJ2-7; 12 positions match TRBD2. The germline V gene has CDR1 SEHNR and CDR2 FQNEAQ (reference sequence). V dropped 4 bases and J dropped 3; count of bases not matched to a gene: 7. The CDR3 extends over 16 amino acids. The CDR3 is CASSSRVTSGSYEQYF. The CDR3 DNA follows: TGTGCCAGCAGCTCCCGTGTGACTAGCGGGAGCTACGAGCAGTACTTC. Full variable domain (outside the CDR3, taken from reference TRBV7-9 and TRBJ2-7): DTGVSQNPRHKITKRGQNVTFRCDPISEHNRLYWYRQTLGQGPEFLTYFQNEAQLEKSRLLSDRFSAERPKGSFSTLEIQRTEQGDSAMYLCASSSRVTSGSYEQYFGPGTRLTVT.

A single count supports this clonotype. The chain recombines TRBV12-3 or TRBV12-4 with TRBJ2-7; D remains unclear. Trimming pared 10 bases from V and 4 bases from J, leaving 14 bases between. The length of the CDR3 is 12 residues. CDR3 in amino acids: CATRGRSYEQYF. The CDR3 nucleotides read TGTGCCACCCGCGGACGGTCGTACGAGCAGTACTTC.

V and J are TRBV2 and TRBJ2-3; D uncertain. The germline CDR1 and CDR2 sequences are SNHLY and FYNNEI. V was pared by 8 bases and J by 3 bases, with 18 bases between. This CDR3 is built from 15 residues. CDR3 coding DNA: TGTGCCAGCTTCTTTCCCTCTACTATAACAGATACGCAGTATTTT. It is translated as CASFFPSTITDTQYF.

V and J are TRBV20-1 and TRBJ2-1; 9 bases fit TRBD2. CDR3 length: 18 residues. V dropped 0 bases and J dropped 8; count of bases not matched to a gene: 17. Germline-derived CDR1 and CDR2 are DFQATT and SNEGSKA (reference sequence). CDR3 sequence: CSAREVPEAGGRWDEQFF. CDR3 coding DNA: TGCAGTGCTAGAGAGGTTCCAGAAGCGGGAGGACGATGGGATGAGCAGTTCTTC.

The sample holds many counts of this clonotype. The rearrangement links TRBV7-2 to TRBJ1-2; D uncertain. Germline loops: CDR1 SGHTA, CDR2 FQGNSA. V gave up 1 base and J gave up 1 base, with 10 bases separating them. The CDR3 runs to 15 residues. The CDR3 protein is CASSLGLRNNYGYTF. The CDR3 DNA follows: TGTGCCAGCAGCTTAGGCCTACGGAATAACTATGGCTACACCTTC.

This clonotype was seen only a few times. This chain joins TRBV21-1 and TRBJ1-2; the table names TRBD1, a call not compared with the DNA. TRBV21-1 has pseudogene status. CDR3 length: 15 residues. CDR3 nucleotide sequence: TGTGCCAGCAACTGCTGGGGGCCCCCCTTAGAGGGCTACACCTTC. It is translated as CASNCWGPPLEGYTF.